This T cell receptor (beta chain) emerged from a study of CD8 T cells in Susac syndrome. The CDR3 spans 14 residues. Trimming stripped 6 bases from V and 5 bases from J, with 14 bases between. Looked up from germline, CDR1 is MNHEY and CDR2 is SVGEGT. With random hexamers, reverse transcription was performed on roughly 0.5 to 1 ug of RNA. TCRdb recomputed calls from the immunoSEQ multiplex PCR reads with MiXCR, one row per CDR3 protein. The repertoire consists of approximately 230,000 distinct CDR3 sequences, with just under 95% occurring once and the leading ten covering 0.07% to 0.09%. The rearrangement links TRBV6-2 or TRBV6-3 to TRBJ2-1; no definite D call. What was sequenced was CD4+ T cells from PBMCs. The sequence came from a human donor with multiple sclerosis. CDR3 protein: CASRPRRVDNEQFF. The CDR3 DNA is TGTGCCAGCAGACCCCGGCGCGTCGACAATGAGCAGTTCTTC.